Following are 18 T cell receptor beta chains from one sample sequenced in a study of blood T cell repertoires in COVID-19 (dated by TCRdb to between 2020 and 2021). Library preparation employed the immunoSEQ multiplex PCR assay. The immuneACCESS repertoire file appears here via TCRdb, limited to in-frame rearrangements. These files lack a portion of the clones; in checked studies, under half of the deficit traces to unresolved V genes, and the cause of the others is not known. This sample lists roughly 140,000 clones; 87% were detected once. Jointly, the top ten make up 3.5% to 4.5% of the sample. The sample comprised peripheral blood. Source of these receptors: a woman aged 40 to 50 with acute or convalescent COVID-19.

The chain recombines TRBV24-1 with TRBJ2-7; 8 nucleotides match TRBD1. V trimming: 3 bases; J trimming: 5 bases; junction bases outside the gene matches: 5. The CDR3 runs 14 residues. From germline, CDR1 is KGHDR and CDR2 SFDVKD. The CDR3, as DNA: TGTGCCACCAGTGATACGGACAGGGCACACGAGCAGTACTTC. The encoded protein is CATSDTDRAHEQYF.

V gene TRBV7-2 combines with J gene TRBJ1-1; D might be TRBD1 (6 bases). Germline values: CDR1 SGHTA, CDR2 FQGNSA. Trimming left V 10 bases short and J 0 bases short, with 15 bases between. There are 14 residues in the CDR3. The CDR3 sequence: CATGWGGLNTEAFF. The CDR3 DNA sequence: TGTGCCACCGGGTGGGGGGGCTTGAACACTGAAGCTTTCTTT.

Here the CDR3 reads CSASQGANNSPLHF. For the CDR3, the DNA is TGCAGTGCTAGTCAGGGGGCAAATAATTCACCCCTCCACTTT. The gene calls are TRBV20-1 and TRBJ1-6; 8 bases are a match to TRBD1. V shed 3 bases, J shed 5 bases, and the junction held 3 bases outside the gene matches. The germline CDR1 and CDR2 sequences are DFQATT and SNEGSKA (reference sequence). This CDR3 is 14 amino acids long.

This rearrangement joins TRBV12-3 or TRBV12-4 to TRBJ1-2; no firm D call. The CDR3 is made up of 12 amino acids. V was cut by 3 bases and J by 5 bases, with 7 bases left in between. This chain's CDR3 is CASSFTQYGYTF. CDR3 nucleotide sequence: TGTGCCAGCAGTTTTACCCAGTATGGCTACACCTTC.

The chain combines TRBV7-8 with TRBJ2-1; the match to TRBD2 covers 11 bases. The CDR3 has 15 residues. The V gene end was trimmed by 0 bases and the J gene end by 8 bases; junction bases not matched to a gene: 3. In germline, CDR1 is SGHVS, CDR2 FQNEAQ. The CDR3, as DNA: TGTGCCAGCAGCTTAGCAACTAGCGGGAGAGATGAGCAGTTCTTC. Its protein product is CASSLATSGRDEQFF.

This clone was picked up many times. The sample holds other DNA sequences that translate to the same CDR3. The V and J genes are TRBV5-1 and TRBJ1-2; 10 bases agree with TRBD1. CDR1 and CDR2 (germline): SGHRS, YFSETQ. The trim removed 3 bases at V and 0 bases at J, leaving 2 bases unmatched. The CDR3 loop spans 15 amino acids. CDR3 in amino acids: CASSYGQGANYGYTF. The CDR3 bases are TGCGCCAGCAGCTACGGACAGGGGGCTAACTATGGCTACACCTTC. The full variable domain, rest sourced from reference TRBV5-1 and TRBJ1-2, is KAGVTQTPRYLIKTRGQQVTLSCSPISGHRSVSWYQQTPGQGLQFLFEYFSETQRNKGNFPGRFSGRQFSNSRSEMNVSTLELGDSALYLCASSYGQGANYGYTFGSGTRLTVV.

This clone was seen only once. V gene TRBV5-4 combines with J gene TRBJ2-1, with 7 nucleotides matching TRBD2. V gave up 4 bases and J gave up 0 bases; unmatched junction bases: 4. The CDR3 has 15 residues. The germline CDR1 and CDR2 sequences are SGHNT and YYREEE (reference sequence). The CDR3 reads CASSASGTSYNEQFF. CDR3 DNA sequence: TGTGCCAGCAGCGCGAGCGGGACCTCCTACAATGAGCAGTTCTTC.

This rearrangement joins TRBV18 to TRBJ1-5, with 8 bases matching TRBD1. The CDR3 extends over 15 amino acids. Germline V gene lookup returns CDR1 KGHSH and CDR2 LQKENI. Trimming cost V 6 bases and J 3 bases; bases outside gene matches: 7. The CDR3 loop reads CASSRDRGNNQPQHF. The CDR3 DNA follows: TGTGCCAGCTCTCGCGACAGGGGTAACAATCAGCCCCAGCATTTT.

The J gene is TRBJ1-1, the V gene TRBV7-3, with a possible D match to TRBD1 (5 bases). V lost 3 bases to trimming and J lost 1 base, with 12 bases between them. The CDR3 extends over 15 amino acids. Germline CDR1 is SGHTA and CDR2 is FQGTGA. As DNA, the CDR3 is TGTGCCAGCAGCTTCAGGGCAGGTCCGAACACTGAAGCTTTCTTT. It codes for CASSFRAGPNTEAFF.

The sample holds one count of this clone. The J gene is TRBJ2-5, the V gene TRBV3-1 (or the pseudogene TRBV3-2); 9 bases align to TRBD2. From germline, CDR1 is LGHDT and CDR2 YNNKEL (reference sequence). The CDR3 totals 16 residues. Trimming cost V 4 bases and J 4 bases; bases outside gene matches: 10. The DNA for the CDR3 is TGTGCCAGCAGCCTAATGGAGCGGGGGGCCACAGAGACCCAGTACTTC. Translated: CASSLMERGATETQYF.

The gene calls are TRBV4-1 and TRBJ1-1; a possible D gene is TRBD1 (5 bases). The CDR3 has 15 amino acids. The V and J ends lost 3 bases and 4 bases respectively, with 15 bases between them. From germline, CDR1 is MGHRA and CDR2 YSYEKL. The CDR3 here is CASSQIDSWGTEAFF. CDR3 nucleotide sequence: TGCGCCAGCAGCCAGATAGACAGTTGGGGCACTGAAGCTTTCTTT.

This clone was seen only a few times. The chain has TRBV7-2 and TRBJ2-3; 8 bases are a match to TRBD2. Unmatched junction bases numbered 16, after V lost 5 bases and J lost 6 bases. Per the germline V gene, CDR1 is SGHTA and CDR2 is FQGNSA. This CDR3 has 17 amino acids. The CDR3, as DNA: TGTGCCAGCAGCGCCCCGCAGTGGGTAGCGGGGCCGGATACGCAGTATTTT. As protein: CASSAPQWVAGPDTQYF. The entire variable domain, with the rest obtained from reference TRBV7-2 and TRBJ2-3, is as follows: GAGVSQSPSNKVTEKGKDVELRCDPISGHTALYWYRQSLGQGLEFLIYFQGNSAPDKSGLPSDRFSAERTGGSVSTLTIQRTQQEDSAVYLCASSAPQWVAGPDTQYFGPGTRLTVL.

The rearrangement joins TRBV1 to TRBJ2-3; the DNA was not used to check the table's D call, TRBD2. TRBV1 is given as a pseudogene. CDR3 size: 17 residues. The CDR3 here is CTSSQDLERTYTDTQYF. Here the CDR3 DNA reads TGCACCAGCAGCCAAGATCTTGAGCGAACCTACACAGATACGCAGTATTTT.

This clone has just a few counts. The V gene is TRBV4-2, the J gene TRBJ1-1; the D is unclear. Trimming took 4 bases from V and 1 from J, leaving 13 bases between them. The CDR3 extends over 15 amino acids. Per the germline V gene, CDR1 is LGHNA and CDR2 is YNFKEQ. CDR3 coding DNA: TGTGCCAGCAGCCTCGAGGAATATACGAACACTGAAGCTTTCTTT. Its translation is CASSLEEYTNTEAFF.

The chain carries TRBV10-3 and TRBJ1-1; D call uncertain. The V end lost 3 bases, the J end lost 10 bases, and 15 bases lay between the germline ends. CDR1 ENHRY and CDR2 SYGVKD come from the germline V gene. The CDR3 loop spans 13 amino acids. The CDR3 region is CAISEGSREGAFF. CDR3 DNA: TGTGCCATCAGTGAAGGTTCCCGGGAGGGAGCTTTCTTT.

This clone was counted only a few times. The CDR3 reads CASSLVTSGGLGETQYF. Written as DNA, the CDR3 is TGTGCCAGCAGCTTGGTAACTAGCGGGGGTTTAGGGGAGACCCAGTACTTC. This chain links TRBV5-6 with TRBJ2-5, with 11 bases aligning to TRBD2. Germline assignment: CDR1 SGHDT and CDR2 YYEEEE. The CDR3 spans 17 residues. V gave up 0 bases and J gave up 5 bases; unmatched junction bases: 9.

V and J are TRBV30 and TRBJ2-7; D unclear. Germline CDR1 and CDR2: GTSNPN and SVGIG (reference sequence). V was cut by 1 base and J by 0 bases, with 13 bases left in between. CDR3 length equals 15 residues. CDR3 sequence (DNA): TGTGCCTGGAGTGAGCTCGACTCCCCCTCCTACGAGCAGTACTTC. Protein product: CAWSELDSPSYEQYF.

This clone was detected only once. The chain has TRBV7-2 and TRBJ1-3; 11 positions match TRBD1. The germline V gene has CDR1 SGHTA and CDR2 FQGNSA. Germline trimming cut 5 bases from V and 4 bases from J; bases unmatched to any gene: 7. The CDR3 consists of 16 residues. CDR3 sequence: CASSLGQGAQGNTIYF. In DNA, the CDR3 is TGTGCCAGCAGCCTAGGACAGGGGGCGCAGGGAAACACCATATATTTT.